This TCR beta chain comes out of a study of shared clonotypes between healthy human individuals. The data were produced by immunoSEQ multiplex PCR, yet TCRdb's version contains in-frame clones alone and is incomplete. The sample lists 700,000 or so clones; approximately 79% were seen once. Per the germline V gene, CDR1 is WSHSY and CDR2 is SAAADI. J was trimmed by 5 bases and V by 11 bases; bases with no gene match: 14. The length of the CDR3 is 14 residues. The sequence came from a woman in her 30s in good health. This chain connects TRBV10-2 to TRBJ2-5; 7 bases are shared with TRBD1. Input material: memory CD4+ T cells sorted from blood. Subset described: CD45RA-negative fraction. CDR3 protein: CAAKGDRQRETQYF. CDR3 DNA: TGCGCCGCCAAAGGGGACAGACAAAGGGAGACCCAGTACTTC.